This T cell receptor (beta chain) was identified during a study of blood T cell repertoires in COVID-19. Some clones are missing from TCRdb's copy, which holds only in-frame ones; the method was immunoSEQ multiplex PCR. The sample yields 130,000 to 150,000 clones, around 79% seen once. The material sequenced was peripheral blood. The source is a woman between 70 and 85 years old with COVID-19, enrolled during active disease.

The CDR3 DNA reads as TGTGCCAGCAGCGTAGCTGCTCTAACCCCCTGGGGACAGGTGACGGGAGGCTACGAGCAGTACTTC. It codes for CASSVAALTPWGQVTGGYEQYF. This chain connects TRBV9 to TRBJ2-7; D is possibly TRBD1 (8 bases). Between the trimmed V and J ends, which lost 0 bases and 3 bases, there was a span of 34 bases. The CDR3 runs to 22 residues. Germline V lookup: CDR1 SGDLS, CDR2 YYNGEE.